Listed here are 10 T cell receptor beta chains from one sample, sequenced in a study of cytomegalovirus exposure and HLA in healthy donors. Primers: 60 Vbeta forward and 13 Jbeta reverse. Clones were read by immunoSEQ multiplex PCR, and TCRdb kept only the in-frame ones, dropping some. The sample lists about 76,000 clones; roughly 81% were seen once. The sample consisted of PBMCs. The receptors derive from a woman in her thirties in good health and CMV-seronegative.

The chain employs TRBV7-9 and TRBJ2-1; 16 bases match TRBD2. Germline-derived CDR1 and CDR2 are SEHNR and FQNEAQ (reference sequence). V was pared by 5 bases and J by 8 bases, with 12 bases of the junction left unmatched. CDR3 size: 18 residues. The CDR3: CASSPGTSGRALGDEQFF. The CDR3 DNA sequence: TGTGCCAGCAGCCCCGGGACTAGCGGGAGGGCTTTGGGGGATGAGCAGTTCTTC.

This clone has just a few counts. The chain links TRBV7-9 to TRBJ2-2, with a weak D call TRBD2 (5 bases). The CDR3 contains 18 residues. Trimming pared 2 bases from V and 5 bases from J, leaving 21 bases between. Looked up from germline, CDR1 is SEHNR and CDR2 is FQNEAQ (reference sequence). CDR3 bases: TGTGCCAGCAGCTTATTCCCACTAGTCCGGAGTCGTACCGGGGAGCTGTTTTTT. As protein: CASSLFPLVRSRTGELFF.

The rearrangement uses TRBV6-6 and TRBJ1-1; TRBD1 matches at 7 bases. Germline assignment: CDR1 MNHNY and CDR2 SVGAGI (reference sequence). V was pared by 5 bases and J by 4 bases, with 10 bases of the junction left unmatched. The CDR3 runs to 15 residues. CDR3 loop: CASSTRSQGTTEAFF. CDR3 in DNA: TGTGCCAGCAGTACCCGGTCACAGGGGACCACTGAAGCTTTCTTT.

The V gene is TRBV9, the J gene TRBJ2-1; D may be TRBD1 (6 bases). Germline CDR1 is SGDLS and CDR2 is YYNGEE. This CDR3 comprises 16 residues. The V end lost 0 bases, the J end lost 4 bases, and 14 bases lay between the germline ends. The CDR3 DNA reads as TGTGCCAGCAGCGTAGGACAGGCGGTGGAATACAATGAGCAGTTCTTC. Its translation is CASSVGQAVEYNEQFF.

The rearrangement uses TRBV28 and TRBJ2-7; D might be TRBD2 (6 bases). This CDR3 region has 12 residues. Germline loops: CDR1 MDHEN, CDR2 SYDVKM. V dropped 3 bases and J dropped 7 bases, with 10 bases sitting between them. CDR3 bases: TGTGCCAGCAGTTTCTCTGGGAGGGAGCAGTACTTC. It codes for CASSFSGREQYF.

The chain has TRBV27 and TRBJ2-1, with 10 bases lining up with TRBD2. Trimming cost V 5 bases and J 0 bases; bases outside gene matches: 13. CDR1 MNHEY and CDR2 SMNVEV come from the germline V gene (reference sequence). The CDR3 runs 19 residues. The CDR3 DNA is TGTGCCAGCAGTCCAATATCCCTGGGACTAGCGAGCTCCTACAATGAGCAGTTCTTC. This translates into CASSPISLGLASSYNEQFF.

The V and J genes are TRBV9 and TRBJ1-1; D remains ambiguous. Trimming took 0 bases from V and 3 from J, leaving 18 bases between them. The CDR3 consists of 17 residues. Germline assignment: CDR1 SGDLS and CDR2 YYNGEE. The CDR3 bases are TGTGCCAGCAGCGTAGACGGCAGTCCTAGGAGATACACTGAAGCTTTCTTT. This sequence encodes CASSVDGSPRRYTEAFF.

As regards this clone: Other DNA sequences in this specimen translate into the identical CDR3. The chain joins TRBV15 to TRBJ2-3; 7 bases are shared with TRBD2. The V and J ends lost 1 base and 1 base, in that order; junction bases with no gene match: 5. Germline CDR1 LNHNV, CDR2 YYDKDF (reference sequence). This CDR3 is built from 16 residues. As DNA, the CDR3 is TGTGCCACCAGCAGAGTAGCGGGCTCTGGCACAGATACGCAGTATTTT. As protein: CATSRVAGSGTDTQYF. Variable domain in full (rest from reference TRBV15 and TRBJ2-3): DAMVIQNPRYQVTQFGKPVTLSCSQTLNHNVMYWYQQKSSQAPKLLFHYYDKDFNNEADTPDNFQSRRPNTSFCFLDIRSPGLGDTAMYLCATSRVAGSGTDTQYFGPGTRLTVL.

The V gene is TRBV4-1, the J gene TRBJ2-1, with TRBD1 matching 7 bases. The germline V gene encodes CDR1 MGHRA and CDR2 YSYEKL. V lost 4 bases to trimming and J lost 10 bases; unmatched junction nucleotides: 10. This CDR3 has 14 amino acids. In DNA, the CDR3 is TGCGCCAGCAGCCGCATTACGACAGGGAGCGAGCAGTTCTTC. Residues: CASSRITTGSEQFF.

The rearrangement joins TRBV6-1 to TRBJ1-5; D ambiguous. V lost 1 base and J 11 bases, leaving 9 bases between the germline ends. Germline-derived CDR1 and CDR2 are MNHNS and SASEGT. The length of the CDR3 is 12 residues. As DNA, the CDR3 is TGTGCCAGCAGTGAAGTACCCGGGTCCCAGCATTTT. Residues: CASSEVPGSQHF.